Below, 7 T cell receptor beta chains from the same sample are listed, as sequenced in a study of blood T cell repertoires in COVID-19. Data came from immunoSEQ multiplex PCR; TCRdb stores just in-frame clones and leaves some out. The sample includes approximately 100,000 clones, more than 85% of them seen just once. The sequencing sample was made of peripheral blood. The receptors come from a human donor with acute or convalescent COVID-19. The donor label of this sample is uncertain.

The chain employs TRBV6-5 and TRBJ2-7, with 7 bases that match TRBD1. Germline V lookup: CDR1 MNHEY, CDR2 SVGAGI. The CDR3 spans 14 residues. V trimming: 9 bases; J trimming: 3 bases; junction bases outside the gene matches: 11. The DNA of the CDR3 is TGTGCCAGTCCGGACCGGGACAGAGGCTACGAGCAGTACTTC. Translation: CASPDRDRGYEQYF.

The gene calls are TRBV7-2 and TRBJ2-3, with a possible D match to TRBD2 (7 bases). V gave up 2 bases and J gave up 2 bases, with 17 bases separating them. CDR3 length: 17 residues. Germline V gene lookup returns CDR1 SGHTA and CDR2 FQGNSA. The CDR3 spells CASSLWGGAGNTDTQYF. The DNA of the CDR3 is TGTGCCAGCAGCTTATGGGGGGGGGCCGGGAACACAGATACGCAGTATTTT.

The genes are TRBV7-2 and TRBJ2-7; D perhaps matches TRBD2 (6 bases). V was shortened by 1 base and J by 4 bases, with 14 bases between the two germline ends. The germline V gene has CDR1 SGHTA and CDR2 FQGNSA. The CDR3 length is 15 residues. This CDR3 reads CASSLVRGGGYEQYF. The CDR3 DNA reads as TGTGCCAGCAGCTTAGTTCGGGGAGGCGGTTACGAGCAGTACTTC.

The chain recombines TRBV7-9 with TRBJ1-1; D is uncertain. Per the germline V gene, CDR1 is SEHNR and CDR2 is FQNEAQ (reference sequence). The V and J ends lost 5 bases and 6 bases respectively, with 19 bases between them. The CDR3 has 15 amino acids. CDR3: CASSIWEGLGSEAFF. CDR3 nucleotide sequence: TGTGCCAGCAGCATTTGGGAGGGCCTAGGGTCTGAAGCTTTCTTT.

The chain has TRBV5-1 and TRBJ2-1; 9 nucleotides align to TRBD1. From germline, CDR1 is SGHRS and CDR2 YFSETQ. The CDR3 length is 15 residues. The V and J ends lost 0 bases and 4 bases, in that order; junction bases with no gene match: 2. The CDR3 sequence: CASSLGQGGYNEQFF. The CDR3 bases are TGCGCCAGCAGCTTGGGACAGGGGGGTTACAATGAGCAGTTCTTC.

The chain carries TRBV5-4 and TRBJ2-5; TRBD2 matches at 8 bases. Germline V gene data show CDR1 as SGHNT and CDR2 as YYREEE (reference sequence). Trimming removed 0 bases from V and 5 bases from J; junction bases left unmatched: 6. The CDR3 runs to 15 residues. CDR3: CASSLEAGDWETQYF. The CDR3 region has the DNA TGTGCCAGCAGCTTGGAAGCGGGGGATTGGGAGACCCAGTACTTC.

The V and J genes are TRBV4-3 and TRBJ2-5; tentatively, D is TRBD2 (6 bases). This CDR3 region has 17 residues. Trimming took off 1 base at V and 0 bases at J, with 15 bases between the two ends. Germline loops: CDR1 LGHNA, CDR2 YSLEER. The CDR3 coding sequence is TGCGCCAGCAGCCAAGTTTGGGGGGTTCTGTACCAAGAGACCCAGTACTTC. The encoded protein is CASSQVWGVLYQETQYF.